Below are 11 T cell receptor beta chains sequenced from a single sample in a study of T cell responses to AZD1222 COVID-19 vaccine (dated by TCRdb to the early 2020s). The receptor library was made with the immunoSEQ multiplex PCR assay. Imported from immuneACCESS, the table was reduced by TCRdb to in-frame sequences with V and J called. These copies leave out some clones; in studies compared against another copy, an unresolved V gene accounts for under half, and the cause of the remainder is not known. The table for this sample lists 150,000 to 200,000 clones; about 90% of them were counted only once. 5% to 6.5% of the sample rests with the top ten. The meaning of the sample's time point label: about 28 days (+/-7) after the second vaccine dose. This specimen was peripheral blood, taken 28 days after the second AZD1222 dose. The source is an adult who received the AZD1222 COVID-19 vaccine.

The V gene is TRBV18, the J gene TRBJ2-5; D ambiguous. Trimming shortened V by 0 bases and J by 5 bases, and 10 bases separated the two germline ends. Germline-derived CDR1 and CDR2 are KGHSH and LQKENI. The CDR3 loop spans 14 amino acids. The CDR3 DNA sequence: TGTGCCAGCTCACCACCGATGAGAAGCGAGACCCAGTACTTC. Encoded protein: CASSPPMRSETQYF.

CDR3 nucleotides: TGTGCCAGCAGCCCGTATAGGGGCGGGACAGGGGTTGCAACTAATGAAAAACTGTTTTTT. Translation: CASSPYRGGTGVATNEKLFF. The V call is TRBV7-8, the J call TRBJ1-4; TRBD1 agrees at 10 bases. This CDR3 has 20 amino acids. Germline V lookup: CDR1 SGHVS, CDR2 FQNEAQ. J lost 0 bases, V lost 5 bases, and 15 bases had no gene match.

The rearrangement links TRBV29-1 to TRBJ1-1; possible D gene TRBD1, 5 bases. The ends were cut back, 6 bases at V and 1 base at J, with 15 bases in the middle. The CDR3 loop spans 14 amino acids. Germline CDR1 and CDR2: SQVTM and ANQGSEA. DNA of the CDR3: TGCAGCGTCAGTCGGATCCAGGGGAACACTGAAGCTTTCTTT. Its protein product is CSVSRIQGNTEAFF. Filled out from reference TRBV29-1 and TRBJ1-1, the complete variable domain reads SAVISQKPSRDICQRGTSLTIQCQVDSQVTMMFWYRQQPGQSLTLIATANQGSEATYESGFVIDKFPISRPNLTFSTLTVSNMSPEDSSIYLCSVSRIQGNTEAFFGQGTRLTVV.

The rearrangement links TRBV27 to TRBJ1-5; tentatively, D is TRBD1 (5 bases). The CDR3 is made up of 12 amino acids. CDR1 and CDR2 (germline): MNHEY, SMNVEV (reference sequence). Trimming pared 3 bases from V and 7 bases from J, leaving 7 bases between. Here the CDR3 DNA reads TGTGCCAGCAGTTTGGAGGGGCAGCCCCAGCATTTT. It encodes CASSLEGQPQHF.

CDR3 nucleotide sequence: TGCGCCAGCAGCTGGACAGCTGGAAACACCATATATTTT. Amino acid sequence: CASSWTAGNTIYF. This rearrangement joins TRBV5-1 to TRBJ1-3; maybe TRBD1 (6 bases). The CDR3 totals 13 residues. CDR1 SGHRS and CDR2 YFSETQ come from the germline V gene. V lost 3 bases, J lost 2 bases, and 6 bases lay in between.

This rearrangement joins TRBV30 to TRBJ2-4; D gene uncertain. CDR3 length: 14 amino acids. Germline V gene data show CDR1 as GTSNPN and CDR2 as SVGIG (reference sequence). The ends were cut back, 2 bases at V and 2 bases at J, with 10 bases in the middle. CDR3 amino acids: CAWSSTVPKNIQYF. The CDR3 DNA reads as TGTGCCTGGAGTTCGACGGTACCCAAAAACATTCAGTACTTC.

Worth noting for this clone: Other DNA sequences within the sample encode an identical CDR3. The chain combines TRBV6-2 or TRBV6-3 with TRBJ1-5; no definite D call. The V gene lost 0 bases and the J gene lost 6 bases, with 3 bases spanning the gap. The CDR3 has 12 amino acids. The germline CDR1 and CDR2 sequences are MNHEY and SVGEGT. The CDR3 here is CASSYSGQPQHF. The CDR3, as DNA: TGTGCCAGCAGTTACTCCGGTCAGCCCCAGCATTTT.

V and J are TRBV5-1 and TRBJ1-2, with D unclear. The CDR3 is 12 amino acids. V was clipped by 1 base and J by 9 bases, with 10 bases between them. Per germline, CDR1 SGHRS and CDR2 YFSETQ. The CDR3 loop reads CASSLLGKRYTF. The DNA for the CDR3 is TGCGCCAGCAGCTTGTTAGGGAAGCGCTACACCTTC. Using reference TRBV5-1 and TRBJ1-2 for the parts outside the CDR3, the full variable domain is KAGVTQTPRYLIKTRGQQVTLSCSPISGHRSVSWYQQTPGQGLQFLFEYFSETQRNKGNFPGRFSGRQFSNSRSEMNVSTLELGDSALYLCASSLLGKRYTFGSGTRLTVV.

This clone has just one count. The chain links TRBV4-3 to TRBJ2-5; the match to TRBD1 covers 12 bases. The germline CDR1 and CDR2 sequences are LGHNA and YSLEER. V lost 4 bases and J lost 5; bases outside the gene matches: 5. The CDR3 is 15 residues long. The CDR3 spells CASSPGQGAGETQYF. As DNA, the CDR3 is TGCGCCAGCAGCCCGGGACAGGGGGCGGGGGAGACCCAGTACTTC.

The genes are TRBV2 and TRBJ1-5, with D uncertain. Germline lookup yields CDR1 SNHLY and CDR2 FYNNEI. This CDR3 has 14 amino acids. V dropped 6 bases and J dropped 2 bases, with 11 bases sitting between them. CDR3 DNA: TGTGCCAGCAGCCGGGCCGGTGGCAATCAGCCCCAGCATTTT. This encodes CASSRAGGNQPQHF.

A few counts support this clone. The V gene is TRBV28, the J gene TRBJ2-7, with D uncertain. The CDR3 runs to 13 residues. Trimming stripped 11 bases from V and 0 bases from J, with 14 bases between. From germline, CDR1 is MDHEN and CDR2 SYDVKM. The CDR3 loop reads CASHGTSSYEQYF. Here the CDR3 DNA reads TGTGCCTCCCATGGCACGAGCTCCTACGAGCAGTACTTC.